Given below is one T cell receptor (beta chain) in context. Every participating donor contributed 8.5 to 10 milliliters of peripheral blood through a draw. Each sample yielded at least 6 million isolated PBMCs. Primed by a sample-barcoded 5' primer and a J-beta primer mix, a second PCR proceeded for roughly 7 to 11 cycles. MiXCR, run by TCRdb on the 5' RACE reads, gives a single entry per CDR3 protein. Among 780,000 or so distinct CDR3 sequences listed, 50% to 65% were seen once. The J segment lost 13 bases and the V segment lost 6 bases, leaving 11 bases of the junction unmatched. CDR3 size: 13 residues. From germline, CDR1 is WNHNN and CDR2 SYGVQD (reference sequence). The sample comes from a study of blood T cells in healthy people across ages.

The chain carries TRBV10-1 and TRBJ2-4, with 8 positions matching TRBD2. The sample taken for sequencing was blood. The TCR sequence derives from an older man in good health. The CDR3 here is CASSPQSGSLQYF. The CDR3 DNA reads as TGCGCCAGCAGCCCTCAGAGCGGGAGCCTCCAGTACTTC.